The rows below give T cell receptor beta chains drawn from one sample of a study of cytomegalovirus exposure and HLA in healthy donors. Profiling relied on immunoSEQ multiplex PCR, and the TCRdb table lists in-frame clones only, not all of them. The sample contains more than 100,000 clones, 66% of which appear only once. Sample: PBMCs. These receptors were collected from a man younger than 35 in good health and CMV-seronegative. CDR3s include the opening cysteine and the closing phenylalanine or tryptophan. D genes are given only for firm matches. Where a row states a size, it is once, few, many or the class of an expanded clone; other rows omit it.

>TRBD2|TRBJ2-5|-|16|TRBV9
TGTGCCAGCAGCCCTTCGCCAGCGGGGGGCCAAGAGACCCAGTACTTC
CASSPSPAGGQETQYF
>-|TRBJ2-3|-|14|TRBV9
TGTGCCAGCAGCGTCTTCCAGAGCACAGATACGCAGTATTTT
CASSVFQSTDTQYF
>-|TRBJ1-1|-|14|TRBV7-2
TGTGCCAGCAGCGCCAGACAGAAAAGAGCTGAAGCTTTCTTT
CASSARQKRAEAFF
>TRBD2|TRBJ2-5|medium-sized|18|TRBV4-3
TGCGCCAGCAGCCAAGATCGTCTGCTAGCGGGAGGTCCGGGGACCCAGTACTTC
CASSQDRLLAGGPGTQYF
>TRBD2|TRBJ2-7|-|16|TRBV5-1
TGCGCCAGCAGCTTGACTAGCGGGAGGGCGGCACACGAGCAGTACTTC
CASSLTSGRAAHEQYF
>-|TRBJ1-1|-|17|TRBV9
TGTGCCAGCAGCCCGGGATCTTATACCCCGGAGGGAACTGAAGCTTTCTTT
CASSPGSYTPEGTEAFF
>-|TRBJ1-2|few|16|TRBV6-6
TGTGCCAGCAGACGGGGGGGGGTGGGAGGGCGTAATGGCTACACCTTC
CASRRGGVGGRNGYTF
>-|TRBJ2-5|-|12|TRBV5-4
TGTGCCAGCAGCCTTCGTGAGGGGACCCAGTACTTC
CASSLREGTQYF
>TRBD2|TRBJ2-1|-|16|TRBV5-4
TGTGCCAGCAGCTCGCTAGCGGGGAGCTCCTACAATGAGCAGTTCTTC
CASSSLAGSSYNEQFF
>-|TRBJ2-5|once|14|TRBV30
TGTGCCTGGACCCAAAGAGTCGGGCAAGAGACCCAGTACTTC
CAWTQRVGQETQYF
>-|TRBJ1-2|few|11|TRBV12-5
TGTGCTAGTGGTTTGGATAATGGCTACACCTTC
CASGLDNGYTF
>-|TRBJ1-1|-|14|TRBV19
TGTGCCAGTACCAGCTACGACAGAAACACTGAAGCTTTCTTT
CASTSYDRNTEAFF
>-|TRBJ1-2|-|13|TRBV2
TGTGCCAGCAGTGAAAGGGGGTCCGGCGGCTACACCTTC
CASSERGSGGYTF
>TRBD2|TRBJ2-1|-|15|TRBV6-4
TGTGCCAGCAGTGACTCCGGGGGGTTCAACAATGAGCAGTTCTTC
CASSDSGGFNNEQFF
>-|TRBJ2-5|-|13|TRBV6-5
TGTGCCAGCAGTCAAATCAATCAAGAGACCCAGTACTTC
CASSQINQETQYF
>-|TRBJ1-4|-|15|TRBV5-6
TGTGCCAGCAGCTTGGTAGTAGCAACTAATGAAAAACTGTTTTTT
CASSLVVATNEKLFF
>TRBD1|TRBJ1-6|few|18|TRBV5-4
TGTGCCAGCAGCTTAGGGGACAGGGGGCTTATTGGTAATTCACCCCTCCACTTT
CASSLGDRGLIGNSPLHF
>TRBD1|TRBJ2-5|-|14|TRBV18
TGTGCCAGCTCACCAAACAGGGGCCAAGAGACCCAGTACTTC
CASSPNRGQETQYF
>-|TRBJ2-2|-|13|TRBV6-5
TGTGCCAGCAGTTACGACAGCCCCGGGGAGCTGTTTTTT
CASSYDSPGELFF
>-|TRBJ2-1|few|15|TRBV19
TGTGCCAGTAGTATCGTATGGACAGACATCAATGAGCAGTTCTTC
CASSIVWTDINEQFF
>TRBD1|TRBJ1-5|-|15|TRBV19
TGTGCCAGTAGACCCCGGGACAGCCTCAATCAGCCCCAGCATTTT
CASRPRDSLNQPQHF
>-|TRBJ1-1|few|12|TRBV6-5
TGTGCCAGCAGTCATACACTAAGTGAAGCTTTCTTT
CASSHTLSEAFF
>-|TRBJ2-7|-|14|TRBV19
TGTGCCAGTAGTTTTGGTGGGGGCGTCTACGAGCAGTACTTC
CASSFGGGVYEQYF
>TRBD1|TRBJ2-1|once|17|TRBV9
TGTGCCAGCAGCGTAGATCCAACAGGGGCCTCCATCGATGAGCAGTTCTTC
CASSVDPTGASIDEQFF
>-|TRBJ2-3|-|13|TRBV27
TGTGCCAGCAGTTCCCCCGGCACAGATACGCAGTATTTT
CASSSPGTDTQYF
>TRBD1|TRBJ2-1|-|16|TRBV28
TGTGCCAGCAGTCCGAAGGACAGGCTCGTCTACAATGAGCAGTTCTTC
CASSPKDRLVYNEQFF
>-|TRBJ2-2|few|11|TRBV30
TGTGCCTGGTACAGGGCCGGGGAGCTGTTTTTT
CAWYRAGELFF
>TRBD1|TRBJ1-4|-|17|TRBV7-2
TGTGCCAGCAGCTTAGTGGGGACAGGGAAGTATACTGAAAAACTGTTTTTT
CASSLVGTGKYTEKLFF
>TRBD2|TRBJ2-2|-|18|TRBV4-2
TGTGCCAGCAGCCGGTCGGGGACTAGCGGATTGAACACCGGGGAGCTGTTTTTT
CASSRSGTSGLNTGELFF
>-|TRBJ1-1|-|14|TRBV28
TGTGCCAGCAGTTACCCGCGGCGATTTACTGAAGCTTTCTTT
CASSYPRRFTEAFF
>-|TRBJ1-2|once|12|TRBV28
TGTGCCAGCCAATCAGGGAACTATGGCTACACCTTC
CASQSGNYGYTF
>TRBD2|TRBJ2-5|-|16|TRBV5-1
TGCGCCAGCAGCTTGGGGTTAGCGGGATTCGGTGAGACCCAGTACTTC
CASSLGLAGFGETQYF
>-|TRBJ1-3|-|16|TRBV7-2
TGTGCCAGCAGCTTATTGGGGGGATTATCTGGAAACACCATATATTTT
CASSLLGGLSGNTIYF
>TRBD1|TRBJ1-1|-|16|TRBV5-1
TGCGCCAGCAGCTTGGTGGGGGGACAGCAGAACACTGAAGCTTTCTTT
CASSLVGGQQNTEAFF
>TRBD2|TRBJ2-1|-|14|TRBV10-2
TGCGCCAGCAGTCTTCAGCGGGGGGTCAATGAGCAGTTCTTC
CASSLQRGVNEQFF
>-|TRBJ2-7|-|15|TRBV27
TGTGCCAGCAGTTTATCGGAGTCAGGGGCTGACGAGCAGTACTTC
CASSLSESGADEQYF
>-|TRBJ2-3|-|16|TRBV7-9
TGTGCCAGCAGCTTTAACAGGGAGTCGAGCACAGATACGCAGTATTTT
CASSFNRESSTDTQYF
>-|TRBJ1-5|-|15|TRBV15
TGTGCCACCAGCAGAGTTGACAGGAACAATCAGCCCCAGCATTTT
CATSRVDRNNQPQHF
>TRBD1|TRBJ1-1|-|15|TRBV5-5
TGTGCCAGCAGGCGTACAGGGGGAGAGAACACTGAAGCTTTCTTT
CASRRTGGENTEAFF
>TRBD2|TRBJ2-3|few|15|TRBV19
TGTGCCAGTAGTCTGGGACTAGCGGACACAGATACGCAGTATTTT
CASSLGLADTDTQYF
>TRBD1|TRBJ1-2|-|14|TRBV5-4
TGTGCCAGCAGCTTTGCAGGGGGCGTCTATGGCTACACCTTC
CASSFAGGVYGYTF
>TRBD1|TRBJ1-1|-|14|TRBV6-5
TGTGCCAGCAGAGGCGGACAGGGCAGCACTGAAGCTTTCTTT
CASRGGQGSTEAFF
>-|TRBJ2-1|-|15|TRBV9
TGTGCCAGCAGCGTAGTGGACAGGACTAACAATGAGCAGTTCTTC
CASSVVDRTNNEQFF
>-|TRBJ2-1|-|15|TRBV27
TGTGCCAGCAGCCTTGGGACTGGCCCTGGCAATGAGCAGTTCTTC
CASSLGTGPGNEQFF
>TRBD1|TRBJ1-2|-|17|TRBV4-3
TGCGCCAGCAGCCAAGGTTTACGACAGGGGCTCTCCTGGGGCTACACCTTC
CASSQGLRQGLSWGYTF